This passage covers 28 T cell receptor beta chains from one sample sequenced in a study of identical twins. MiXCR, run by TCRdb on the 5' RACE reads, gives a single entry per CDR3 protein. This sample has roughly 240,000 distinct CDR3 sequences, with 7.5% found just once. These data were also filed under a second study, of yellow fever vaccine responses in identical twins.

Material for sequencing was CD8+ T cells sorted from blood. All receptors derive from a woman younger than 35 in good health.

This chain connects TRBV6-5 to TRBJ2-1; a weak D match, TRBD2 (6 bases). CDR3 size: 15 residues. V was shortened by 10 bases and J by 1 base, with 17 bases between the two germline ends. Germline CDR1 is MNHEY and CDR2 is SVGAGI. CDR3 nucleotides: TGTGCCACTAGCGTCGGGCAGGGATCCTACAATGAGCAGTTCTTC. This sequence encodes CATSVGQGSYNEQFF.

This clonotype was counted ten times or more. This rearrangement joins TRBV4-1 to TRBJ1-1; D is unresolved. Germline V gene sequence: CDR1 MGHRA, CDR2 YSYEKL. The V and J ends lost 0 bases and 10 bases respectively, with 6 bases between them. The CDR3 is made up of 11 amino acids. This chain's CDR3 is CASSQDGLAFF. CDR3 nucleotides: TGCGCCAGCAGCCAAGACGGCCTAGCTTTCTTT.

The chain links TRBV7-6 to TRBJ2-5, with a tentative D call TRBD2 (6 bases). CDR1 and CDR2 (germline): SGHVS, FNYEAQ. The V end lost 4 bases, the J end lost 2 bases, and 14 bases lay between the germline ends. The CDR3 is 15 amino acids. This CDR3 is CASSYRGNLQETQYF. The DNA for the CDR3 is TGTGCCAGCAGCTACCGGGGGAACCTTCAAGAGACCCAGTACTTC.

This clonotype has ten or more counts. The J gene is TRBJ1-1, the V gene TRBV7-9; D not certain. The V end lost 5 bases, the J end lost 4 bases, and 17 bases lay between the germline ends. Germline CDR1 SEHNR, CDR2 FQNEAQ (reference sequence). The CDR3 is 15 amino acids. This CDR3 reads CASSTIGNAGTEAFF. CDR3 coding DNA: TGTGCCAGCAGCACAATAGGGAACGCCGGCACTGAAGCTTTCTTT.

This clonotype was recorded at least ten times. This chain joins TRBV27 and TRBJ2-2; tentatively, D is TRBD1 (5 bases). This CDR3 region has 14 residues. From germline, CDR1 is MNHEY and CDR2 SMNVEV (reference sequence). V shed 5 bases and J shed 6 bases, with 13 bases lying between them. CDR3 residues: CASSVAGWAGELFF. The DNA of the CDR3 is TGTGCCAGCAGTGTTGCAGGGTGGGCCGGGGAGCTGTTTTTT.

The chain carries TRBV12-3 or TRBV12-4 and TRBJ2-3; D is perhaps TRBD1 (6 bases). V was pared by 6 bases and J by 0 bases, with 13 bases between. The CDR3 covers 15 residues. The CDR3: CASRTGHSSTDTQYF. The DNA for the CDR3 is TGTGCCAGCAGAACGGGACATTCAAGCACAGATACGCAGTATTTT.

The J gene is TRBJ2-7, the V gene TRBV24-1, with 11 nucleotides matching TRBD1. Per the germline V gene, CDR1 is KGHDR and CDR2 is SFDVKD. The CDR3 extends over 17 amino acids. V lost 2 bases to trimming and J lost 1 base; unmatched junction nucleotides: 6. CDR3 DNA: TGTGCCACCAGTGATTGGAACCGGGACAGGGGGTCCTACGAGCAGTACTTC. Protein product: CATSDWNRDRGSYEQYF.

The chain is built from TRBV5-1 and TRBJ1-2, with D maybe TRBD1 (5 bases). Trimming removed 2 bases from V and 6 bases from J, with 11 bases in between. CDR3 length: 13 residues. Germline V CDR1 and CDR2: SGHRS, YFSETQ. This CDR3 reads CASSFRGDDGYTF. CDR3 in DNA: TGCGCCAGCAGCTTTCGAGGGGACGATGGCTACACCTTC.

This clonotype appeared a few times. V usage is TRBV28 and J usage is TRBJ1-1; D gene uncertain. The CDR3 runs to 11 residues. The V and J ends lost 6 bases and 3 bases respectively, with 5 bases between them. Germline V gives CDR1 MDHEN, CDR2 SYDVKM. The CDR3 spells CASSWDTEAFF. Written as DNA, the CDR3 is TGTGCCAGCAGCTGGGACACTGAAGCTTTCTTT.

This clonotype was recorded at least ten times. V is TRBV12-3 or TRBV12-4 and J is TRBJ1-5; possibly TRBD1 for D (6 bases). The V and J ends lost 5 bases and 8 bases respectively, with 19 bases between them. The CDR3 consists of 15 residues. CDR3 amino acids: CASSKPATGSKPQHF. The CDR3 region has the DNA TGTGCCAGCAGTAAGCCCGCGACAGGCAGCAAGCCCCAGCATTTT.

This clonotype was seen at least ten times. The chain recombines TRBV7-9 with TRBJ2-5; tentatively, D is TRBD1 (5 bases). V lost 1 base, J lost 5 bases, and 14 bases lay in between. Per the germline V gene, CDR1 is SEHNR and CDR2 is FQNEAQ (reference sequence). The CDR3 has 15 amino acids. In DNA form, the CDR3 reads TGTGCCAGCAGCTTAGTACAAGGGGCCGGGGAGACCCAGTACTTC. This translates into CASSLVQGAGETQYF.

Worth noting for this clonotype: The junction shows a germline mismatch at one end, possibly a read error. V is TRBV13 and J is TRBJ2-3; D call uncertain. Germline assignment: CDR1 PRHDT and CDR2 FYEKMQ (reference sequence). CDR3 length: 12 amino acids. CDR3 bases: TGTGCCAGCAGCCTCTCCCTCGAGTTTAAGGATTTT. It encodes CASSLSLEFKDF. Based on the CDR3 plus reference TRBV13 and TRBJ2-3, the full variable domain is AAGVIQSPRHLIKEKRETATLKCYPIPRHDTVYWYQQGPGQDPQFLISFYEKMQSDKGSIPDRFSAQQFSDYHSELNMSSLELGDSALYFCASSLSLEFKDFGPGTRLTVL.

Many counts were recorded for this clonotype. CDR3 sequence reads: CASSLKGRGFQPQHF. The CDR3 DNA reads as TGCGCCAGCAGCTTGAAGGGTAGAGGGTTTCAGCCCCAGCATTTT. This chain uses TRBV5-1 with TRBJ1-5; D is uncertain. The ends were cut back, 1 base at V and 6 bases at J, with 14 bases in the middle. This CDR3 region has 15 residues. From germline, CDR1 is SGHRS and CDR2 YFSETQ.

The chain joins TRBV19 to TRBJ1-4; 7 nucleotides match TRBD1. Germline values: CDR1 LNHDA, CDR2 SQIVND (reference sequence). J was trimmed by 7 bases and V by 9 bases; bases with no gene match: 11. This CDR3 has 14 amino acids. CDR3 bases: TGTGCCAGCGCCGACAGGGTTTACAGTGAAAAACTGTTTTTT. Encoded protein: CASADRVYSEKLFF.

A few counts support this clonotype. J is TRBJ2-7 and V is TRBV27; D possibly corresponds to TRBD1 (6 bases). This CDR3 comprises 14 residues. Trimming took 3 bases from V and 2 from J, leaving 11 bases between them. The germline CDR1 and CDR2 sequences are MNHEY and SMNVEV (reference sequence). The DNA for the CDR3 is TGTGCCAGCAGTTTGGGCAGGGGTGCCTACGAGCAGTACTTC. Its translation: CASSLGRGAYEQYF.

This clonotype was observed a handful of times. The V call is TRBV4-1, the J call TRBJ2-1, with a tentative D call TRBD1 (5 bases). V was shortened by 1 base and J by 4 bases, with 11 bases between the two germline ends. Germline CDR1 reads MGHRA; CDR2 reads YSYEKL. CDR3 length: 15 amino acids. CDR3 sequence: CASSQAGNQYNEQFF. In DNA, the CDR3 is TGCGCCAGCAGCCAAGCAGGGAACCAATACAATGAGCAGTTCTTC.

The chain recombines TRBV20-1 with TRBJ2-3; D unclear. Trimming left V 2 bases short and J 5 bases short, with 5 bases between. Germline V lookup: CDR1 DFQATT, CDR2 SNEGSKA (reference sequence). The CDR3 runs to 11 residues. Written as DNA, the CDR3 is TGCAGTGCTAGATCTCAAGATACGCAGTATTTT. This translates into CSARSQDTQYF.

CDR3: CASSFLSYRDRVAYEQYF. For the CDR3, the DNA is TGTGCCAGCAGTTTCCTCTCGTACCGGGACAGGGTTGCCTACGAGCAGTACTTC. The chain employs TRBV28 and TRBJ2-7, with 9 bases identical to TRBD1. The length of the CDR3 is 18 residues. The V segment lost 3 bases and the J segment 2 bases; nucleotides outside the gene matches: 14. Germline V CDR1 and CDR2: MDHEN, SYDVKM.

This clonotype was recorded many times. This sequence joins TRBV29-1 and TRBJ2-3; 7 bases are a match to TRBD1. The V gene's germline CDR1 is SQVTM and CDR2 ANQGSEA. The CDR3 extends over 14 amino acids. J gave up 5 bases and V 2 bases, and 7 bases lay outside the gene matches. For the CDR3, the DNA is TGCAGCGTTGAACCGAGACAGGGATTAGATACGCAGTATTTT. Its protein product is CSVEPRQGLDTQYF.

This clonotype has a handful of counts. The chain links TRBV6-2 or TRBV6-3 to TRBJ2-7; TRBD2 matches at 7 bases. The germline V gene encodes CDR1 MNHEY and CDR2 SVGEGT. There are 15 residues in the CDR3. With 2 bases clipped from V and 5 bases from J, the junction kept 9 bases outside the gene matches. The CDR3 DNA follows: TGTGCCAGCAGTTACGGGCGCGGGAGTACCCACGAGCAGTACTTC. Its translation: CASSYGRGSTHEQYF.

The chain carries TRBV2 and TRBJ1-1; D is unresolved. Germline values: CDR1 SNHLY, CDR2 FYNNEI. V was pared by 1 base and J by 1 base, with 10 bases between. The CDR3 runs to 15 residues. DNA for the CDR3: TGTGCCAGCAGTGAAGTTCTTGAGGGGAACACTGAAGCTTTCTTT. As protein: CASSEVLEGNTEAFF.

This clonotype was seen repeatedly, ten times or more. V is TRBV29-1 and J is TRBJ2-1, with D perhaps TRBD1 or TRBD2 (5 bases each). This CDR3 has 14 residues. The V and J ends lost 4 bases and 0 bases respectively, with 10 bases between them. Germline V gene data show CDR1 as SQVTM and CDR2 as ANQGSEA. The CDR3 here is CSVGGGSSYNEQFF. The DNA of the CDR3 is TGCAGCGTTGGTGGGGGTAGCTCCTACAATGAGCAGTTCTTC.

The chain has TRBV12-3 or TRBV12-4 and TRBJ2-5, with unresolved D. Trimming stripped 6 bases from V and 5 bases from J, with 10 bases between. The CDR3 is 12 amino acids. The CDR3 coding sequence is TGTGCCAGCAGAACCCTCAAGGAGACCCAGTACTTC. The encoded protein is CASRTLKETQYF.

Ten or more counts support this clonotype. The CDR3 spells CASSYTDRNTEAFF. As DNA, the CDR3 is TGTGCCAGCAGTTATACTGACAGGAACACTGAAGCTTTCTTT. The J gene is TRBJ1-1, the V gene TRBV12-3 or TRBV12-4, with D possibly matching TRBD1 (5 bases). The V gene lost 4 bases and the J gene lost 1 base, with 10 bases spanning the gap. This CDR3 region has 14 residues.

This clonotype was recorded at least ten times. The chain joins TRBV4-1 to TRBJ2-2; 8 bases line up with TRBD1. Germline lookup yields CDR1 MGHRA and CDR2 YSYEKL. The CDR3 has 14 amino acids. V shed 5 bases, J shed 6 bases, and the junction held 5 bases outside the gene matches. In nucleotides, the CDR3 is TGCGCCAGCAGCATGACAGGGGTAGCCGGGGAGCTGTTTTTT. It specifies CASSMTGVAGELFF.

This clonotype was counted at least ten times. The rearrangement joins TRBV11-2 to TRBJ2-3; D unclear. CDR3 length: 14 amino acids. Trimming took 5 bases from V and 6 from J, leaving 15 bases between them. CDR1 and CDR2 (germline): SGHAT, FQNNGV. CDR3 sequence reads: CASSPTGPPDTQYF. CDR3 DNA sequence: TGTGCCAGCAGCCCTACTGGCCCCCCCGATACGCAGTATTTT. The full variable domain, its missing parts supplied by reference TRBV11-2 and TRBJ2-3, is EAGVAQSPRYKIIEKRQSVAFWCNPISGHATLYWYQQILGQGPKLLIQFQNNGVVDDSQLPKDRFSAERLKGVDSTLKIQPAKLEDSAVYLCASSPTGPPDTQYFGPGTRLTVL.

In this sample, this clonotype turned up many times. The chain joins TRBV12-3 or TRBV12-4 to TRBJ2-3; 9 bases map to TRBD2. The CDR3 covers 15 residues. Trimming at V came to 8 bases and at J to 2 bases, leaving 8 bases not matched to a gene. CDR3 coding DNA: TGTGCCAGCGGGTTCATAGCGGGGGACACAGATACGCAGTATTTT. Its translation: CASGFIAGDTDTQYF.

At least ten counts were recorded for this clonotype. The chain uses TRBV12-3 or TRBV12-4 and TRBJ1-1, with D hard to call. Trimming shortened V by 3 bases and J by 7 bases, and 9 bases separated the two germline ends. This CDR3 has 12 residues. CDR3 bases: TGTGCCAGCAGTTTGGGAGGCTTTGAAGCTTTCTTT. This gives the protein CASSLGGFEAFF.